The 23 T cell receptor beta chains given below trace back to one sample, sequenced in a study of T-cell reconstitution after alpha-beta-depleted transplantation in children. Molecular barcoding with unique molecular identifiers was used for the TCRbeta library. Each CDR3 protein is one row after TCRdb ran MiXCR on the PCR reads. The sample carries nearly 400,000 distinct CDR3 sequences, just over 20% recorded once. The sample was PBMCs from the stem cell graft donor, taken from the stem cell graft. The source of these receptors is a human donor who donated a stem cell graft to a child with acute myeloid leukemia.

This clonotype was seen at least ten times. The V and J genes are TRBV29-1 and TRBJ2-1; weak D call: TRBD2 (5 bases). Germline V gives CDR1 SQVTM, CDR2 ANQGSEA. This CDR3 contains 13 residues. With 8 bases removed from V and 2 bases from J, the gap between germline ends came to 13 bases. The CDR3 DNA reads TGCAGCAGTCGGGGAACTCCCTACAATGAGCAGTTCTTC. Encoded protein: CSSRGTPYNEQFF.

This clonotype was observed many times. The rearrangement links TRBV7-2 to TRBJ2-7; D unclear. The CDR3 spans 14 residues. The ends were cut back, 1 base at V and 7 bases at J, with 14 bases in the middle. Germline V gene sequence: CDR1 SGHTA, CDR2 FQGNSA. CDR3 sequence reads: CASSLEPPPREQYF. For the CDR3, the DNA is TGTGCCAGCAGCTTAGAACCCCCACCCAGGGAGCAGTACTTC.

In its sample, this clonotype was seen a few times. V is TRBV4-3 and J is TRBJ2-7, with D uncertain. CDR1 is LGHNA and CDR2 is YSLEER in the germline V gene. The CDR3 runs 13 residues. V was clipped by 0 bases and J by 6 bases, with 9 bases between them. CDR3 sequence (DNA): TGCGCCAGCAGCCAAGAGGTTAGGCTCGAGCAGTACTTC. Translation: CASSQEVRLEQYF.

The table lists this clonotype with many counts. V is TRBV5-5 and J is TRBJ2-1, with 8 bases that match TRBD2. The CDR3 consists of 12 residues. From germline, CDR1 is SGHKS and CDR2 YYEKEE (reference sequence). V was pared by 6 bases and J by 7 bases, with 3 bases of the junction left unmatched. The CDR3 here is CASTVAGNEQFF. The CDR3 region has the DNA TGTGCCAGCACTGTAGCGGGGAATGAGCAGTTCTTC.

The chain couples TRBV7-2 to TRBJ2-7; 10 nucleotides agree with TRBD2. The junction had 3 bases not matched to a gene; V was cut back by 7 bases and J by 0 bases. Germline V CDR1 and CDR2: SGHTA, FQGNSA. This CDR3 has 14 residues. Here the CDR3 reads CASNPSGSSYEQYF. CDR3 DNA sequence: TGTGCCAGCAACCCTAGCGGGAGCTCCTACGAGCAGTACTTC.

This clonotype has more than one count but fewer than ten. The rearrangement uses TRBV12-3 or TRBV12-4 and TRBJ2-7; possibly TRBD2 for D (5 bases). V gave up 6 bases and J gave up 0 bases, with 12 bases separating them. This CDR3 contains 14 residues. CDR3 nucleotide sequence: TGTGCCAGCAGGAGTGGCGGAGGCTCCTACGAGCAGTACTTC. As protein: CASRSGGGSYEQYF.

The J gene is TRBJ2-7, the V gene TRBV4-3, with D possibly called TRBD1 or TRBD2 (5 bases each). V lost 0 bases and J lost 7, with 10 bases in between. Germline CDR1 reads LGHNA; CDR2 reads YSLEER. This CDR3 spans 13 amino acids. CDR3 nucleotide sequence: TGCGCCAGCAGCCAAGACCTAGCAGGGGAGCAGTACTTC. Residues: CASSQDLAGEQYF.

The rearrangement joins TRBV7-9 to TRBJ2-7; 7 bases match TRBD1. Per germline, CDR1 SEHNR and CDR2 FQNEAQ (reference sequence). CDR3 length: 15 amino acids. The ends lost 3 bases at V and 2 bases at J; junction bases unmatched: 7. The CDR3 spells CASSFDREGAYEQYF. The CDR3 nucleotides are TGTGCCAGCAGCTTTGACAGGGAAGGGGCCTACGAGCAGTACTTC. Full variable domain (remainder filled in from reference TRBV7-9 and TRBJ2-7): DTGVSQNPRHKITKRGQNVTFRCDPISEHNRLYWYRQTLGQGPEFLTYFQNEAQLEKSRLLSDRFSAERPKGSFSTLEIQRTEQGDSAMYLCASSFDREGAYEQYFGPGTRLTVT.

The chain carries TRBV10-2 and TRBJ1-1; the match to TRBD1 covers 10 bases. This CDR3 contains 17 residues. Germline V lookup: CDR1 WSHSY, CDR2 SAAADI. With 5 bases clipped from V and 5 bases from J, the junction kept 14 bases outside the gene matches. The CDR3, as DNA: TGCGCCAGCAGTCAACGACAGGGGGCAGGGGGAAGAACTGAAGCTTTCTTT. Its protein is CASSQRQGAGGRTEAFF.

This clonotype occurred a few times. V gene TRBV9 combines with J gene TRBJ2-2, with a weak D call TRBD1 (5 bases). This CDR3 region has 13 residues. The V gene lost 0 bases and the J gene lost 5 bases, with 5 bases spanning the gap. The germline V gene encodes CDR1 SGDLS and CDR2 YYNGEE. The CDR3 nucleotides read TGTGCCAGCAGCGTAGCAGGGACCGGGGAGCTGTTTTTT. Amino acids: CASSVAGTGELFF.

This clonotype has only a few counts. The chain combines TRBV28 with TRBJ2-7; D possibly corresponds to TRBD1 (5 bases). The V gene lost 11 bases and the J gene lost 3 bases, with 17 bases spanning the gap. Germline V gene data show CDR1 as MDHEN and CDR2 as SYDVKM. This CDR3 contains 13 residues. The CDR3 sequence: CAGSAGRNYEQYF. CDR3 bases: TGTGCCGGTAGTGCAGGGCGGAACTACGAGCAGTACTTC.

This rearrangement joins TRBV11-2 to TRBJ2-7; D may correspond to TRBD1 or TRBD2 (5 bases each). Looked up from germline, CDR1 is SGHAT and CDR2 is FQNNGV. Trimming stripped 5 bases from V and 0 bases from J, with 17 bases between. This CDR3 is built from 16 residues. DNA of the CDR3: TGTGCCAGCAGCGTCCTGGGGGTAGCAGGCTCCTACGAGCAGTACTTC. It specifies CASSVLGVAGSYEQYF.

The chain joins TRBV5-2 to TRBJ2-5; the table gives TRBD2 as D, unverified against the DNA. TRBV5-2 is given as a pseudogene. This CDR3 is built from 17 residues. CDR3 nucleotides: TGTGCCAGCAACCCTGGACTAGCGGGAGTATTCCAAGAGACCCAGTACTTC. Translation: CASNPGLAGVFQETQYF.

The chain links TRBV2 to TRBJ2-5, with 9 positions matching TRBD2. Trimming at V came to 4 bases and at J to 2 bases, leaving 5 bases not matched to a gene. The CDR3 totals 15 residues. Germline loops: CDR1 SNHLY, CDR2 FYNNEI. The CDR3 region is CASSVSSGTQETQYF. The CDR3 DNA reads as TGTGCCAGCAGTGTCTCTAGCGGGACTCAAGAGACCCAGTACTTC.

This clonotype was seen ten or more times. The chain is built from TRBV12-3 or TRBV12-4 and TRBJ1-1, with D maybe TRBD1 (5 bases). Trimming left V 5 bases short and J 0 bases short, with 10 bases between. CDR3 length equals 14 residues. This CDR3 reads CASSPAGVNTEAFF. CDR3 DNA sequence: TGTGCCAGCAGTCCCGCGGGGGTGAACACTGAAGCTTTCTTT.

This clonotype was counted only a few times. V and J are TRBV29-1 and TRBJ1-2; 9 bases agree with TRBD1. The CDR3 runs 11 residues. In germline, CDR1 is SQVTM, CDR2 ANQGSEA. Trimming took 4 bases from V and 7 from J; bases not matched to a gene: 1. CDR3 in DNA: TGCAGCGTTGGGACAGGGGTTGGCTACACCTTC. It specifies CSVGTGVGYTF.

This chain links TRBV28 with TRBJ2-1, with 7 bases that match TRBD2. Trimming took 9 bases from V and 3 from J; bases not matched to a gene: 8. CDR3 length: 14 amino acids. Germline-derived CDR1 and CDR2 are MDHEN and SYDVKM. In DNA form, the CDR3 reads TGTGCCAGTCGTGGGGAGGGGATCTACAATGAGCAGTTCTTC. Amino acid sequence: CASRGEGIYNEQFF.

The sample holds a few counts of this clonotype. This chain connects TRBV4-1 to TRBJ1-5, with D unclear. The CDR3 length is 15 residues. V was shortened by 0 bases and J by 3 bases, with 9 bases between the two germline ends. Germline-derived CDR1 and CDR2 are MGHRA and YSYEKL. CDR3 sequence: CASSQESGVNQPQHF. The CDR3 DNA reads TGCGCCAGCAGCCAAGAAAGCGGGGTCAATCAGCCCCAGCATTTT.

This clonotype was observed many times. The rearrangement links TRBV29-1 to TRBJ2-1, with 10 positions matching TRBD1. Germline CDR1 is SQVTM and CDR2 is ANQGSEA. The CDR3 totals 13 residues. The trim removed 3 bases at V and 7 bases at J, leaving 3 bases unmatched. The CDR3: CSVEGQGYNEQFF. The DNA for the CDR3 is TGCAGCGTTGAGGGACAGGGGTATAATGAGCAGTTCTTC.

This rearrangement joins TRBV12-3 or TRBV12-4 to TRBJ1-5, with D possibly being TRBD1 (6 bases). The CDR3 runs 14 residues. V lost 6 bases and J lost 0, with 9 bases in between. The CDR3 region is CASSTGNSNQPQHF. In nucleotides, the CDR3 is TGTGCCAGCAGCACAGGGAATAGCAATCAGCCCCAGCATTTT.

This chain links TRBV2 with TRBJ1-5; a possible D gene is TRBD1 (6 bases). Germline values: CDR1 SNHLY, CDR2 FYNNEI. Between the trimmed V and J ends, which lost 9 bases and 0 bases, there was a span of 18 bases. This CDR3 has 16 residues. CDR3 sequence (DNA): TGTGCCAGTGCCGCAGGGGACTATTATAGCAATCAGCCCCAGCATTTT. Residues: CASAAGDYYSNQPQHF.

This clonotype appeared a few times. V and J are TRBV4-1 and TRBJ2-1; D possibly corresponds to TRBD1 (5 bases). Germline V gene sequence: CDR1 MGHRA, CDR2 YSYEKL. This CDR3 has 15 amino acids. The V end was cut by 4 bases, the J end by 7 bases, with 17 bases between. The CDR3 DNA is TGCGCCAGCAGCCTTGTGGTTGCAGGGTTGAATGAGCAGTTCTTC. Its translation is CASSLVVAGLNEQFF.

This CDR3 reads CASSHQLNTEAFF. As DNA, the CDR3 is TGCGCCAGCAGTCATCAGCTGAACACTGAAGCTTTCTTT. This chain uses TRBV5-1 with TRBJ1-1; no clear D. Germline V gene sequence: CDR1 SGHRS, CDR2 YFSETQ. This CDR3 region has 13 residues. Trimming stripped 5 bases from V and 0 bases from J, with 8 bases between.